The 13 T cell receptor beta chains below come from one sample, sequenced in a study of shared clonotypes between healthy human individuals (dated by TCRdb to about 2020). Library prep was done by the immunoSEQ multiplex PCR assay. This is the immuneACCESS table as TCRdb keeps it, with only in-frame sequences that have V and J called. A part of the clones is gone; compared with another copy, unresolved V genes explain less than half, and the rest is unexplained. Across this sample there are more than 1.2 million clones, with around 98.5% seen only once. About 0.34% of the sample is taken by the ten largest. The source material was naive CD4+ T cells sorted from blood. The intended sense of this specimen's cell subset or site label: CD45RA+ positively selected. These receptors were collected from a man between 25 and 39 years old in good health.

CDR3 residues: CAISPRPPDTEAFF. As DNA, the CDR3 is TGTGCCATCAGTCCGCGACCCCCGGACACTGAAGCTTTCTTT. J is TRBJ1-1 and V is TRBV10-3, with unresolved D. This CDR3 region has 14 residues. Germline V CDR1 and CDR2: ENHRY, SYGVKD. Trimming removed 5 bases at V and 3 bases at J, with 13 bases between.

This clone was recorded only once. V usage is TRBV5-1 and J usage is TRBJ2-2; D tentatively reads TRBD1 or TRBD2 (6 bases each). CDR1 is SGHRS and CDR2 is YFSETQ in the germline V gene. V gave up 4 bases and J gave up 6 bases, with 19 bases separating them. This CDR3 has 16 residues. The CDR3 DNA is TGCGCCAGCAGCCTCTCTGTCCCGGGGGCTGCCGGGGAGCTGTTTTTT. Translation gives CASSLSVPGAAGELFF. Full variable domain (rest looked up from reference TRBV5-1 and TRBJ2-2): KAGVTQTPRYLIKTRGQQVTLSCSPISGHRSVSWYQQTPGQGLQFLFEYFSETQRNKGNFPGRFSGRQFSNSRSEMNVSTLELGDSALYLCASSLSVPGAAGELFFGEGSRLTVL.

This clone was seen only once. The chain employs TRBV7-2 and TRBJ2-7; 10 nucleotides line up with TRBD2. Germline lookup yields CDR1 SGHTA and CDR2 FQGNSA. The V segment lost 3 bases and the J segment 4 bases; nucleotides outside the gene matches: 12. The CDR3 is 17 residues long. CDR3 in DNA: TGTGCCAGCAGCTTGACCCCTAGCGGGAGCCGACCGTACGAGCAGTACTTC. It specifies CASSLTPSGSRPYEQYF.

Note on this clone: The sample contains more than one DNA sequence encoding this CDR3. This rearrangement joins TRBV5-1 to TRBJ2-1; D uncertain. Germline V gene lookup returns CDR1 SGHRS and CDR2 YFSETQ. CDR3 length equals 13 residues. Trimming removed 0 bases from V and 2 bases from J, with 3 bases in between. The CDR3 sequence: CASSLATYNEQFF. In DNA, the CDR3 is TGCGCCAGCAGCTTGGCTACCTACAATGAGCAGTTCTTC.

The rearrangement joins TRBV9 to TRBJ2-2; D gene uncertain. In germline, CDR1 is SGDLS, CDR2 YYNGEE. The CDR3 runs 12 residues. Trimming took off 6 bases at V and 6 bases at J, with 9 bases between the two ends. CDR3: CASKTLAGELFF. CDR3 nucleotides: TGTGCCAGCAAAACTTTAGCCGGGGAGCTGTTTTTT.

In DNA, the CDR3 is TGTGCCAGCTCACCGGGACTAGCGGGAGAGCAGTTCTTC. Translated: CASSPGLAGEQFF. The V call is TRBV18, the J call TRBJ2-1; 13 bases are a match to TRBD2. This CDR3 spans 13 amino acids. The junction had 0 bases not matched to a gene; V was cut back by 3 bases and J by 10 bases. The germline CDR1 and CDR2 sequences are KGHSH and LQKENI. The full variable domain, in which reference TRBV18 and TRBJ2-1 provide the parts outside the CDR3, is NAGVMQNPRHLVRRRGQEARLRCSPMKGHSHVYWYRQLPEEGLKFMVYLQKENIIDESGMPKERFSAEFPKEGPSILRIQQVVRGDSAAYFCASSPGLAGEQFFGPGTRLTVL.

The chain carries TRBV6-1 and TRBJ1-1; possibly TRBD1 for D (6 bases). Germline V gene data show CDR1 as MNHNS and CDR2 as SASEGT. Trimming left V 6 bases short and J 1 base short, with 12 bases between. The CDR3 sequence is 14 residues long. The CDR3 reads CASSHRDKNTEAFF. Written as DNA, the CDR3 is TGTGCCAGCAGCCACCGGGACAAGAACACTGAAGCTTTCTTT.

The chain links TRBV7-8 to TRBJ2-1; D perhaps matches TRBD1 (6 bases). This CDR3 contains 13 residues. Looked up from germline, CDR1 is SGHVS and CDR2 is FQNEAQ. Deletions cut 4 bases from V and 4 bases from J, with 8 bases between. CDR3 loop: CASSSGQYNEQFF. The CDR3 nucleotides are TGTGCCAGCAGCTCCGGACAGTACAATGAGCAGTTCTTC.

This clone was found once. This chain joins TRBV27 and TRBJ2-2; TRBD2 aligns across 8 bases. Germline V gene sequence: CDR1 MNHEY, CDR2 SMNVEV (reference sequence). This CDR3 is 16 amino acids long. The V gene end was trimmed by 1 base and the J gene end by 4 bases; junction bases not matched to a gene: 5. CDR3: CASSLLSGGGTGELFF. CDR3 in DNA: TGTGCCAGCAGTTTATTGTCGGGAGGGGGCACCGGGGAGCTGTTTTTT.

CDR3 DNA: TGTGCCAGCAGTCGCCCGAAAGGCGAGCACTACGAGCAGTACTTC. Residues: CASSRPKGEHYEQYF. The genes are TRBV6-5 and TRBJ2-7; D gene uncertain. There are 15 residues in the CDR3. Germline V gene lookup returns CDR1 MNHEY and CDR2 SVGAGI. Trimming stripped 5 bases from V and 3 bases from J, with 17 bases between.

The gene calls are TRBV7-3 and TRBJ1-3; 7 positions match TRBD1. Germline loops: CDR1 SGHTA, CDR2 FQGTGA. This CDR3 region has 14 residues. Trimming at V came to 5 bases and at J to 1 base, leaving 2 bases not matched to a gene. DNA for the CDR3: TGTGCCAGCAGCCAGACAGGGTCTGGAAACACCATATATTTT. Translated, it gives CASSQTGSGNTIYF.

J is TRBJ2-7 and V is TRBV5-4, with no clear D. The CDR3 is 13 residues long. Germline V gives CDR1 SGHNT, CDR2 YYREEE (reference sequence). Trimming took off 2 bases at V and 1 base at J, with 7 bases between the two ends. The CDR3 here is CASSFKASYEQYF. In DNA, the CDR3 is TGTGCCAGCAGCTTTAAGGCGTCCTACGAGCAGTACTTC.

This rearrangement joins TRBV5-1 to TRBJ1-3; the match to TRBD1 covers 7 bases. The ends lost 2 bases at V and 2 bases at J; junction bases unmatched: 16. The CDR3 is 19 residues long. Germline CDR1 SGHRS, CDR2 YFSETQ. In DNA form, the CDR3 reads TGCGCCAGCAGCTTTAACGCTCCTGACAGGGCGTATGCTGGAAACACCATATATTTT. The encoded protein is CASSFNAPDRAYAGNTIYF.